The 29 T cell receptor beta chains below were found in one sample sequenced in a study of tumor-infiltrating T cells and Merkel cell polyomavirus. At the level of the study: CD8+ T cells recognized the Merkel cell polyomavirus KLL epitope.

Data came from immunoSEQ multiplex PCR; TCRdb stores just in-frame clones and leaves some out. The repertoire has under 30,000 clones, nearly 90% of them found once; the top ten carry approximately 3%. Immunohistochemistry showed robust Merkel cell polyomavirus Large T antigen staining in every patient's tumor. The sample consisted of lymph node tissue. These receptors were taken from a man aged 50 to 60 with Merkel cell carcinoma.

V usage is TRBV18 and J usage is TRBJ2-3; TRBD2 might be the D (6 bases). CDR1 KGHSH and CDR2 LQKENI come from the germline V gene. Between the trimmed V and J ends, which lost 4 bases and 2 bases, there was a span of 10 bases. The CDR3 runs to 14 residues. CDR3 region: CASSQAGFTDTQYF. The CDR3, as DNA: TGTGCCAGCTCACAGGCGGGGTTCACAGATACGCAGTATTTT.

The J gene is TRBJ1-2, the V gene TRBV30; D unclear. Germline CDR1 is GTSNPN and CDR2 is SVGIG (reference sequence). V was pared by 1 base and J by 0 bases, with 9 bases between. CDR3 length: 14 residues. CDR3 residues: CAWSAQSPNYGYTF. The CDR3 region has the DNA TGTGCCTGGAGTGCACAGAGTCCTAACTATGGCTACACCTTC.

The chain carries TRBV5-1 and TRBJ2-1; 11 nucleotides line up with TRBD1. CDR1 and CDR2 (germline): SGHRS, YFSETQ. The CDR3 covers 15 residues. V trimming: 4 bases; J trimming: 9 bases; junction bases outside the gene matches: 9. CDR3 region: CASSAGQGAFIEQFF. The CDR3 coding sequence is TGCGCCAGCAGCGCTGGACAGGGGGCGTTTATTGAGCAGTTCTTC.

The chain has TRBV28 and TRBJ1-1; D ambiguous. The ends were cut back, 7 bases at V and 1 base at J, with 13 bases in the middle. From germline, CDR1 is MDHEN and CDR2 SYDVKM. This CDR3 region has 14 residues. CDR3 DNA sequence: TGTGCCAGCAACGAAGGAGATACGAACACTGAAGCTTTCTTT. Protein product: CASNEGDTNTEAFF.

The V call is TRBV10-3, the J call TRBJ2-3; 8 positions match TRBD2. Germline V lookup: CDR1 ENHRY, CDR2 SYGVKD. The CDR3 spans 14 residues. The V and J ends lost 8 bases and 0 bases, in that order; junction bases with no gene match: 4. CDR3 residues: CAIQRGPSTDTQYF. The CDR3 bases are TGTGCCATCCAGCGGGGGCCTAGCACAGATACGCAGTATTTT.

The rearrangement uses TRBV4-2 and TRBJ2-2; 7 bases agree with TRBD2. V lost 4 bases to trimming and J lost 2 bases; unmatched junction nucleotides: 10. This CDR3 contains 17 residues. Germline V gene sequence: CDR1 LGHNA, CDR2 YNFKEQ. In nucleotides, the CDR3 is TGTGCCAGCAGCCTATCGGGAAGCGGGGTAAACACCGGGGAGCTGTTTTTT. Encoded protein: CASSLSGSGVNTGELFF.

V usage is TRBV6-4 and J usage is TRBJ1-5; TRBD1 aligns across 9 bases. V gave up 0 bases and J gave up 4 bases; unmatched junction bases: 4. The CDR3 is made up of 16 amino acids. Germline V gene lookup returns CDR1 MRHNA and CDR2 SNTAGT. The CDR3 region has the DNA TGTGCCAGCAGTGACTCGAAGACAGGGGGAAATCAGCCCCAGCATTTT. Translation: CASSDSKTGGNQPQHF.

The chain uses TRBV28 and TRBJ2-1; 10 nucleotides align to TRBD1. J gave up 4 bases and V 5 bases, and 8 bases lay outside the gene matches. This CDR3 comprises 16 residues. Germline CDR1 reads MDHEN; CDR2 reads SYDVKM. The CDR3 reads CASSPRTGGVYNEQFF. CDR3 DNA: TGTGCCAGCAGTCCCCGGACAGGGGGGGTTTACAATGAGCAGTTCTTC.

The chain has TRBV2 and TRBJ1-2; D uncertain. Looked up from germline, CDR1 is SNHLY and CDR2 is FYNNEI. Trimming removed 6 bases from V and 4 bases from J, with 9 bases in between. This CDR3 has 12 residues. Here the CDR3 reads CASSPTRYGYTF. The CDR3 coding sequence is TGTGCCAGCAGCCCTACCCGCTATGGCTACACCTTC.

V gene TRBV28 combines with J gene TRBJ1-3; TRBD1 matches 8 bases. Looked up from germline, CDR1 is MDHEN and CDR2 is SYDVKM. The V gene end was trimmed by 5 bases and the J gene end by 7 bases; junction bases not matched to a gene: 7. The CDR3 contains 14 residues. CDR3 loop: CASSNGQGRNTIYF. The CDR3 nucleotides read TGTGCCAGCAGTAACGGACAGGGACGGAACACCATATATTTT.

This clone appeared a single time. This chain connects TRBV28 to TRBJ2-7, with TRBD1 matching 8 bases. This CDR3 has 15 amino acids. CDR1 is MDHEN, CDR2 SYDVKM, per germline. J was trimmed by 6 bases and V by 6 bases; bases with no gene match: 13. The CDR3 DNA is TGTGCCAGCAGGACCCCGACAGGGGATGTGGGCGAGCAGTACTTC. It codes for CASRTPTGDVGEQYF.

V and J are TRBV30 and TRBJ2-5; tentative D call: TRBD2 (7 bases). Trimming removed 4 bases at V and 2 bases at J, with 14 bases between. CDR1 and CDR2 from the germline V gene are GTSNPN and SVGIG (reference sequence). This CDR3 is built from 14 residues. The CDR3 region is CAWTWGGGQETQYF. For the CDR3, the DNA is TGTGCCTGGACTTGGGGAGGGGGACAAGAGACCCAGTACTTC.

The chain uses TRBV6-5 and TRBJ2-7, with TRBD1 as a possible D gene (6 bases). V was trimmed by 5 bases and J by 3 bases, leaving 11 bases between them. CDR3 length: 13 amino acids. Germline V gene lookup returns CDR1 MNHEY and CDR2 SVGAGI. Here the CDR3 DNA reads TGTGCCAGCAGTAGGACAGAGGGCTACGAGCAGTACTTC. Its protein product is CASSRTEGYEQYF.

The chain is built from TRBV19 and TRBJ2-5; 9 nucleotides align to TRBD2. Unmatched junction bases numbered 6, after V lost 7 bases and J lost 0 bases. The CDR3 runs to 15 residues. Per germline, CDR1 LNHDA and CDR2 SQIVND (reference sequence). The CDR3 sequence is CASIDQRGDQETQYF. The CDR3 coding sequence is TGTGCCAGTATTGATCAGCGGGGGGACCAAGAGACCCAGTACTTC.

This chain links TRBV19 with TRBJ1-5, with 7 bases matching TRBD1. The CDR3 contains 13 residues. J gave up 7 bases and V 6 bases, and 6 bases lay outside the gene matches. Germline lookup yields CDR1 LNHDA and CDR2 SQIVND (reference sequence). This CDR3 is CASSDRVWQPQHF. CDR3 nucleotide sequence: TGTGCCAGTAGCGACAGGGTCTGGCAGCCCCAGCATTTT.

As DNA, the CDR3 is TGTGCCAGCAGCTCGGACACTAGCAGGGGCACAGATACGCAGTATTTT. Translated, it gives CASSSDTSRGTDTQYF. The V call is TRBV7-6, the J call TRBJ2-3, with D perhaps TRBD2 (6 bases). The length of the CDR3 is 16 residues. Germline V lookup: CDR1 SGHVS, CDR2 FNYEAQ. The V end was cut by 4 bases, the J end by 1 base, with 15 bases between.

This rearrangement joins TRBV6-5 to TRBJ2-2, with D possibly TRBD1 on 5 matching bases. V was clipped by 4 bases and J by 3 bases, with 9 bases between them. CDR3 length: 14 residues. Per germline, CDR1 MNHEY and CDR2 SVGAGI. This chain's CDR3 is CASSSSGYTGELFF. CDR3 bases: TGTGCCAGCAGTTCGTCAGGGTACACCGGGGAGCTGTTTTTT.

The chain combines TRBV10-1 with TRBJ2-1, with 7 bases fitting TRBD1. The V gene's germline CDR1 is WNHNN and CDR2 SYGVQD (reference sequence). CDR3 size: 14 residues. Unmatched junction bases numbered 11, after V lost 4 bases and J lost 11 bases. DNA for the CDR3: TGCGCCAGCAGTGGGACAGGAACGACCCCGCAGCAGTTCTTC. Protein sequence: CASSGTGTTPQQFF.

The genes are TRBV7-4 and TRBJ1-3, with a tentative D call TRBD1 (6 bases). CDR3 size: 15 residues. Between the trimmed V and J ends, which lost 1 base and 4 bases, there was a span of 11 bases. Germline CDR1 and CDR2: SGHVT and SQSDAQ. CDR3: CASSLGTQGGNTIYF. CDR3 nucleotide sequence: TGTGCCAGCAGCTTAGGGACCCAGGGGGGAAACACCATATATTTT.

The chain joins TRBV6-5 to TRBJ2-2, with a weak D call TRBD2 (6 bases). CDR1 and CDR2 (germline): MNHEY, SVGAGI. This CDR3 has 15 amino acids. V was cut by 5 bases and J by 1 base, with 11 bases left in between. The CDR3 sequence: CASSIASENTGELFF. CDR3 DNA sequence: TGTGCCAGCAGTATTGCTAGCGAGAACACCGGGGAGCTGTTTTTT.

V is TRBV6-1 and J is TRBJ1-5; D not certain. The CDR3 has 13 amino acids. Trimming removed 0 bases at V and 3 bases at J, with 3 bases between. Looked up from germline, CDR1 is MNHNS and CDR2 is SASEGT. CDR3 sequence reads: CASSEALNQPQHF. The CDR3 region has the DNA TGTGCCAGCAGTGAAGCACTCAATCAGCCCCAGCATTTT.

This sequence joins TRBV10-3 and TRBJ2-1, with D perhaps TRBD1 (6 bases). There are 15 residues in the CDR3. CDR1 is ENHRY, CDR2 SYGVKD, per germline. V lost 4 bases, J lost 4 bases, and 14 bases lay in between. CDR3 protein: CAISGSQGAYNEQFF. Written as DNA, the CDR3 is TGTGCCATCAGTGGTTCACAGGGTGCGTACAATGAGCAGTTCTTC.

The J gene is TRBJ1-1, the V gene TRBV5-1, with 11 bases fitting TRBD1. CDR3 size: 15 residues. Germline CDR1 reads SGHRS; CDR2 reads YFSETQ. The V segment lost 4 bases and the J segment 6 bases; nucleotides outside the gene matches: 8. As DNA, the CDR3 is TGCGCCAGCAGCCAAGGGGACAGGGGGAGGCCTGAAGCTTTCTTT. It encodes CASSQGDRGRPEAFF. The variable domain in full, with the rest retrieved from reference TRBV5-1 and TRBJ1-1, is KAGVTQTPRYLIKTRGQQVTLSCSPISGHRSVSWYQQTPGQGLQFLFEYFSETQRNKGNFPGRFSGRQFSNSRSEMNVSTLELGDSALYLCASSQGDRGRPEAFFGQGTRLTVV.

CDR3 bases: TGCGCCAGCAGCTTGGAAGGGAGCTCTGGAAACACCATATATTTT. It is translated as CASSLEGSSGNTIYF. The chain employs TRBV5-1 and TRBJ1-3; D unclear. This CDR3 has 15 residues. Germline V gene lookup returns CDR1 SGHRS and CDR2 YFSETQ. Deletions cut 0 bases from V and 0 bases from J, with 7 bases between.

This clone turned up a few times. DNA for the CDR3: TGTGCCAGCAGTTACACCCCCAGGAATTCACCCCTCCACTTT. This codes for CASSYTPRNSPLHF. The chain links TRBV6-5 to TRBJ1-6; D is unresolved. CDR3 length equals 14 residues. Per the germline V gene, CDR1 is MNHEY and CDR2 is SVGAGI. Trimming stripped 2 bases from V and 7 bases from J, with 9 bases between.

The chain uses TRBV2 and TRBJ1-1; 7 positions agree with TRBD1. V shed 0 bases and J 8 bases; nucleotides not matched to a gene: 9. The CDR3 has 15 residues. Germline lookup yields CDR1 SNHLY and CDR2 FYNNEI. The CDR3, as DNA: TGTGCCAGCAGTGAAGCGCTTCTGAGACAGGGAGAAGCTTTCTTT. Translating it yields CASSEALLRQGEAFF.

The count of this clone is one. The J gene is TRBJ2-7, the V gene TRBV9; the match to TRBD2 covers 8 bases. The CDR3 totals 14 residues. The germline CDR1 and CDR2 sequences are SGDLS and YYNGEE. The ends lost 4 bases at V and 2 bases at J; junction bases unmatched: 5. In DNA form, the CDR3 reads TGTGCCAGCAGCTCAACTAGCGGCACCTACGAGCAGTACTTC. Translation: CASSSTSGTYEQYF.

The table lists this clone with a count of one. The CDR3 sequence: CASRPPQGYGYTF. The CDR3 DNA follows: TGTGCCAGCCGCCCCCCACAGGGATATGGCTACACCTTC. The chain is built from TRBV11-2 and TRBJ1-2, with D maybe TRBD1 (6 bases). This CDR3 spans 13 amino acids. CDR1 and CDR2 from the germline V gene are SGHAT and FQNNGV. V dropped 8 bases and J dropped 5 bases, with 15 bases sitting between them.

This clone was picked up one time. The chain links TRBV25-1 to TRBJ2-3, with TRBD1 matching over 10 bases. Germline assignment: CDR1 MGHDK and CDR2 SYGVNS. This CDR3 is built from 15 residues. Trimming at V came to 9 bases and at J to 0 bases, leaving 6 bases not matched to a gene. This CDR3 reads CASRRTGGSTDTQYF. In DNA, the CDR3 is TGTGCCAGTCGCCGGACAGGGGGGAGCACAGATACGCAGTATTTT.